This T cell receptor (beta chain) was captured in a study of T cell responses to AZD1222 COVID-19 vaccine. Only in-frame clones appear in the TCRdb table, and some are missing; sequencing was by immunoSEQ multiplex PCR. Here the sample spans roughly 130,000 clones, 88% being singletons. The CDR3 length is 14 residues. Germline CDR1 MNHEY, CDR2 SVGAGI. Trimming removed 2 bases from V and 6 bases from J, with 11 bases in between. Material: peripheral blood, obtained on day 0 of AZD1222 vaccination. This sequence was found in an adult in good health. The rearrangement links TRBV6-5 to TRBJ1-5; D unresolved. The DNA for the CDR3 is TGTGCCAGCAGTTACCGGCCGTGGGGTCAGCCCCAGCATTTT. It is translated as CASSYRPWGQPQHF.